The sequence of this TCR beta chain was determined in a study of blood T cells in healthy people across ages. Study-wide background: Capturing about one barcoded beta molecule per two T cells was achieved by template switching.

For the second PCR, which ran for roughly 7 to 11 cycles, a sample-barcoded 5' primer and a J-beta primer mix were used. MiXCR was run by TCRdb on the 5' RACE reads, yielding one entry per CDR3 protein. This table holds just under 900,000 distinct CDR3 sequences, 29% found once. Comments on this clonotype: Its matching antigen is unknown.

Study-level points and caveats: Possibly, changes in expanded clonotypes were confounded because donor CMV status was unknown.

The sequence was collected from a woman aged 80 or over in good health. Sequenced material: blood.

The CDR3 DNA follows: TGTGCCCACAGTGCCGGGGACGGCAATCAGCCCCAGCATTTT. Residues: CAHSAGDGNQPQHF. The V and J genes are TRBV6-2 or TRBV6-3 and TRBJ1-5; D perhaps matches TRBD1 (5 bases). Germline lookup yields CDR1 MNHEY and CDR2 SVGEGT. Trimming cost V 11 bases and J 2 bases, with 16 bases left between them. The CDR3 runs to 14 residues.